The clone carrying this TCR beta chain was recorded a few times. Specified time point: patch test 2, 6 weeks after DPC sensitization. The treatment was: therapeutic diphenylcyclopropenone sensitization with weekly scalp DPC. From the RACE reads, TCRdb called clonotypes with MiXCR, one entry per CDR3 protein. The sample records more than 75,000 distinct CDR3 sequences, about 9.4% being singletons. This sample is drawn from a study of human T cells and chemical hapten exposure. There are 13 residues in the CDR3. The germline CDR1 and CDR2 sequences are SGHVS and FQNEAQ. Between the trimmed V and J ends, which lost 1 base and 7 bases, there was a span of 10 bases.

The sequence was obtained from a woman aged 30 to 39 with alopecia areata. Some clones in this sample may be carry-over from other donors' samples. The chain couples TRBV7-8 to TRBJ2-5; perhaps TRBD1 as D (6 bases). The starting material was whole blood, obtained in connection with sensitization to the hapten diphenylcyclopropenone (DPC). The CDR3 DNA follows: TGTGCCAGCAGCTTAGAAGCAGGGGTGACCCAGTACTTC. It yields the protein CASSLEAGVTQYF.